Described below is a single T cell receptor (beta chain) sequence and its context. Its antigen remains unknown. The sample comes from a study of PD-1 blockade in classical Hodgkin lymphoma. Overall study findings and caveats: Baseline diversity was lower in partial responders and progressors than complete responders.

Described time point: cycle 4 day 1 (C4D1), after about 6 weeks of nivolumab. All trial patients relapsed after autologous stem cell transplantation. Sequenced by immunoSEQ multiplex PCR; TCRdb stores in-frame clones only, minus some. The repertoire has around 31,000 clones, 81% of them found once; the top ten carry about 18%. The clonotype comes from a human donor with classical Hodgkin lymphoma. Here the sequenced sample was peripheral blood mononuclear cells (PBMCs), taken before the fourth cycle of nivolumab.

CDR3 region: CASSPGRARTGELFF. DNA of the CDR3: TGTGCCAGCAGTCCCGGGAGGGCCCGCACCGGGGAGCTGTTTTTT. J is TRBJ2-2 and V is TRBV6-1; 8 nucleotides match TRBD2. V lost 5 bases and J lost 4; bases outside the gene matches: 6. This CDR3 region has 15 residues. CDR1 and CDR2 (germline): MNHNS, SASEGT.